Following are 19 T cell receptor beta chains from one sample sequenced in a study of OX40 agonist ivuxolimab in advanced cancers. Sequencing was performed with immunoSEQ multiplex PCR; in TCRdb, only in-frame clones are kept and a portion is missing. Here the sample spans more than 45,000 clones, 83% being singletons. The sample in question was CD4+ or CD8+ T cells sorted from blood, obtained in a trial of the OX40 agonist ivuxolimab. These receptor sequences come from an adult with an advanced solid tumor such as melanoma, head and neck, liver or kidney cancer.

The chain carries TRBV5-1 and TRBJ1-5, with 7 bases matching TRBD1. The V and J ends lost 4 bases and 1 base, in that order; junction bases with no gene match: 2. Germline V gives CDR1 SGHRS, CDR2 YFSETQ. The CDR3 extends over 14 amino acids. The CDR3 here is CASSPTGSNQPQHF. CDR3 nucleotide sequence: TGCGCCAGCAGCCCGACAGGGAGCAATCAGCCCCAGCATTTT.

The V gene is TRBV25-1, the J gene TRBJ2-5; TRBD2 might be the D (7 bases). Germline V gene data show CDR1 as MGHDK and CDR2 as SYGVNS. The ends were cut back, 7 bases at V and 5 bases at J, with 11 bases in the middle. CDR3 length: 12 amino acids. The DNA for the CDR3 is TGTGCCAGCACCCGGGGGGCTGAGACCCAGTACTTC. Residues: CASTRGAETQYF.

The genes are TRBV27 and TRBJ2-2; tentatively, D is TRBD1 (5 bases). Trimming stripped 5 bases from V and 1 base from J, with 8 bases between. CDR1 and CDR2 from the germline V gene are MNHEY and SMNVEV (reference sequence). This CDR3 spans 14 amino acids. The CDR3 here is CASSNTGNTGELFF. As DNA, the CDR3 is TGTGCCAGCAGTAATACAGGGAACACCGGGGAGCTGTTTTTT.

V gene TRBV5-6 combines with J gene TRBJ2-2, with D unresolved. V was shortened by 5 bases and J by 2 bases, with 13 bases between the two germline ends. Germline loops: CDR1 SGHDT, CDR2 YYEEEE. The CDR3 spans 15 residues. The CDR3 loop reads CASRLLEVNTGELFF. The CDR3 nucleotides read TGTGCCAGCAGACTTCTAGAGGTAAACACCGGGGAGCTGTTTTTT. The full variable domain, rest sourced from reference TRBV5-6 and TRBJ2-2, is DAGVTQSPTHLIKTRGQQVTLRCSPKSGHDTVSWYQQALGQGPQFIFQYYEEEERQRGNFPDRFSGHQFPNYSSELNVNALLLGDSALYLCASRLLEVNTGELFFGEGSRLTVL.

This chain uses TRBV27 with TRBJ1-2; D is undetermined. The germline V and J ends were trimmed by 2 bases and 6 bases, with 10 bases remaining between them. Germline CDR1 reads MNHEY; CDR2 reads SMNVEV (reference sequence). There are 13 residues in the CDR3. CDR3 protein: CASSLGYPHGYTF. CDR3 DNA sequence: TGTGCCAGCAGTTTAGGGTACCCACATGGCTACACCTTC.

This chain uses TRBV7-9 with TRBJ2-5; perhaps D is TRBD1 or TRBD2 (6 bases each). Germline V gives CDR1 SEHNR, CDR2 FQNEAQ (reference sequence). V gave up 7 bases and J gave up 8 bases, with 23 bases separating them. The CDR3 consists of 15 residues. Written as DNA, the CDR3 is TGTGCCAGCACCCCTTACGGAGGGGGAGAAGGTACCCAGTACTTC. Its protein product is CASTPYGGGEGTQYF.

The chain recombines TRBV4-2 with TRBJ2-3; D remains unclear. Trimming took off 3 bases at V and 2 bases at J, with 6 bases between the two ends. Germline CDR1 and CDR2: LGHNA and YNFKEQ. The CDR3 spans 13 residues. DNA of the CDR3: TGTGCCAGCAGCCAGCCCGACACAGATACGCAGTATTTT. It encodes CASSQPDTDTQYF.

The chain has TRBV6-1 and TRBJ1-2; D ambiguous. In germline, CDR1 is MNHNS, CDR2 SASEGT. This CDR3 contains 12 residues. The V gene lost 8 bases and the J gene lost 8 bases, with 15 bases spanning the gap. This CDR3 is CASARDRTGYTF. The CDR3 DNA reads as TGTGCCAGCGCTCGAGACCGGACGGGCTACACCTTC.

V gene TRBV25-1 combines with J gene TRBJ2-1; 9 positions agree with TRBD1. The V gene end was trimmed by 8 bases and the J gene end by 6 bases; junction bases not matched to a gene: 8. CDR3 length: 14 amino acids. Germline loops: CDR1 MGHDK, CDR2 SYGVNS. The CDR3 region is CASGRDRDSNEQFF. The CDR3 nucleotides read TGTGCCAGCGGCCGGGACAGGGATAGCAATGAGCAGTTCTTC.

This chain links TRBV7-6 with TRBJ2-5; D call uncertain. Per germline, CDR1 SGHVS and CDR2 FNYEAQ. This CDR3 spans 13 amino acids. The V gene lost 2 bases and the J gene lost 2 bases, with 6 bases spanning the gap. Here the CDR3 reads CASSLQAQETQYF. CDR3 nucleotides: TGTGCCAGCAGCTTACAGGCACAAGAGACCCAGTACTTC.

This clone was picked up a small number of times. V gene TRBV19 combines with J gene TRBJ2-2; no clear D gene. The CDR3 runs 17 residues. CDR1 is LNHDA and CDR2 is SQIVND in the germline V gene (reference sequence). V was cut by 6 bases and J by 0 bases, with 17 bases left in between. CDR3 coding DNA: TGTGCCAGTAGCCACCGAGTACAAAGCCCGAACACCGGGGAGCTGTTTTTT. The encoded protein is CASSHRVQSPNTGELFF.

The V call is TRBV29-1, the J call TRBJ1-1; 8 nucleotides align to TRBD1. The V and J ends lost 5 bases and 1 base, in that order; junction bases with no gene match: 6. Germline V gene sequence: CDR1 SQVTM, CDR2 ANQGSEA. CDR3 length: 14 residues. CDR3 amino acids: CSVSRGRTNTEAFF. CDR3 in DNA: TGCAGCGTTTCCAGGGGGCGAACGAACACTGAAGCTTTCTTT.

The V gene is TRBV7-8, the J gene TRBJ2-3; 7 bases are a match to TRBD1. This CDR3 has 14 amino acids. Per germline, CDR1 SGHVS and CDR2 FQNEAQ. V dropped 1 base and J dropped 3; count of bases not matched to a gene: 1. The CDR3 loop is CASSLDRGTDTQYF. CDR3 nucleotides: TGTGCCAGCAGCTTAGACAGGGGTACAGATACGCAGTATTTT.

This clone was found a few times. CDR3: CASSIYGGHRGEQYF. The CDR3 DNA reads as TGTGCCAGTAGTATATACGGGGGGCACCGTGGAGAGCAGTACTTC. The chain carries TRBV19 and TRBJ2-7, with TRBD2 as a possible D gene (7 bases). CDR1 is LNHDA, CDR2 SQIVND, per germline (reference sequence). The CDR3 consists of 15 residues. With 2 bases removed from V and 7 bases from J, the gap between germline ends came to 18 bases.

The chain recombines TRBV27 with TRBJ2-1, with 9 nucleotides matching TRBD2. Germline trimming cut 6 bases from V and 2 bases from J; bases unmatched to any gene: 17. The germline V gene encodes CDR1 MNHEY and CDR2 SMNVEV (reference sequence). The CDR3 consists of 19 residues. The CDR3, as DNA: TGTGCCAGCAGATTAGCCAGCGGGGGGCCCCCAAGGGCCTACAATGAGCAGTTCTTC. This gives the protein CASRLASGGPPRAYNEQFF.

The chain combines TRBV6-1 with TRBJ2-5; 10 bases align to TRBD2. After removal of 1 base from V and 4 bases from J, the junction contained 3 bases not matched to a gene. The CDR3 runs to 15 residues. Per the germline V gene, CDR1 is MNHNS and CDR2 is SASEGT. The CDR3 DNA follows: TGTGCCAGCAGTGAAGGAGCGGGGGGGCCAGAGACCCAGTACTTC. It translates to CASSEGAGGPETQYF.

The V and J genes are TRBV9 and TRBJ1-3, with a tentative D call TRBD1 (5 bases). The V end lost 4 bases, the J end lost 1 base, and 12 bases lay between the germline ends. Per the germline V gene, CDR1 is SGDLS and CDR2 is YYNGEE. The CDR3 totals 15 residues. The CDR3 sequence: CASSLIGGSGNTIYF. The CDR3 nucleotides read TGTGCCAGCAGCCTTATCGGGGGGTCTGGAAACACCATATATTTT.

This sequence joins TRBV5-3 and TRBJ2-5; 9 bases are shared with TRBD2. TRBV5-3 falls under the ORF class, with uncertain function. The J segment lost 9 bases and the V segment lost 0 bases, leaving 12 bases of the junction unmatched. The CDR3 runs to 16 residues. CDR3 protein: CARSLAAGGPSGAQYF. The CDR3 region has the DNA TGTGCCAGAAGCTTGGCAGCGGGGGGACCCTCCGGGGCCCAGTACTTC.

The rearrangement links TRBV6-5 to TRBJ2-5; D may be TRBD2 (6 bases). V gave up 6 bases and J gave up 2 bases, with 16 bases separating them. The CDR3 consists of 15 residues. The germline CDR1 and CDR2 sequences are MNHEY and SVGAGI. The CDR3 region has the DNA TGTGCCAGCAGACCCCTAGGTAGCGGACAAGAGACCCAGTACTTC. It yields the protein CASRPLGSGQETQYF.